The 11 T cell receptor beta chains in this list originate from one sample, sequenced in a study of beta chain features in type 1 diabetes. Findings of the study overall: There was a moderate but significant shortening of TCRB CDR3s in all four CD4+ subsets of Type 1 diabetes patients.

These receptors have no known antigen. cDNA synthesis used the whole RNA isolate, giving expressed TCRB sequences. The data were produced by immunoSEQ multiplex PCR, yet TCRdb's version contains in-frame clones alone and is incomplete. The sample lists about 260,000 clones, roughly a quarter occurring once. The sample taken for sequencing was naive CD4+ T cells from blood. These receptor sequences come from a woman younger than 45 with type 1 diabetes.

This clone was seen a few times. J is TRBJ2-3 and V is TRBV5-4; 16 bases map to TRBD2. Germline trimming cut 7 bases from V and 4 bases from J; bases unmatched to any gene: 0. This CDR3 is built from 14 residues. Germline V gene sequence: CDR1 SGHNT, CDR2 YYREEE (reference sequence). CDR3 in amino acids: CASGTSGRADTQYF. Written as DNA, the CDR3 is TGTGCCAGCGGGACTAGCGGGAGGGCAGATACGCAGTATTTT.

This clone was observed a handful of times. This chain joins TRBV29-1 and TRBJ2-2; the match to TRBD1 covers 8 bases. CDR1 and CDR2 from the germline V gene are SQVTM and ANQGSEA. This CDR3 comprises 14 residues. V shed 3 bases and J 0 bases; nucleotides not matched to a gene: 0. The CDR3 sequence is CSVETGANTGELFF. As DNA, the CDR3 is TGCAGCGTTGAGACAGGGGCGAACACCGGGGAGCTGTTTTTT.

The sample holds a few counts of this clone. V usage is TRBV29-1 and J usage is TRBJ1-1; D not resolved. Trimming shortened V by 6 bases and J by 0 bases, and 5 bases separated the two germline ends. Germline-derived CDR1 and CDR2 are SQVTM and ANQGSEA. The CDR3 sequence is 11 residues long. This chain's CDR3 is CSVTLNTEAFF. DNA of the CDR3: TGCAGCGTGACACTGAACACTGAAGCTTTCTTT. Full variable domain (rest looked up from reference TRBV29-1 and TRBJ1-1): SAVISQKPSRDICQRGTSLTIQCQVDSQVTMMFWYRQQPGQSLTLIATANQGSEATYESGFVIDKFPISRPNLTFSTLTVSNMSPEDSSIYLCSVTLNTEAFFGQGTRLTVV.

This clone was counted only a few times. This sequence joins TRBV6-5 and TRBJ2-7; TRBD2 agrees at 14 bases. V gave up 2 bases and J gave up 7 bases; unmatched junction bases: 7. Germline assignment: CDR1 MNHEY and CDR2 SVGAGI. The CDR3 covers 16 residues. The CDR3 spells CASSYQPGLAGEEQYF. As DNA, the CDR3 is TGTGCCAGCAGTTACCAACCGGGACTAGCGGGAGAGGAGCAGTACTTC.

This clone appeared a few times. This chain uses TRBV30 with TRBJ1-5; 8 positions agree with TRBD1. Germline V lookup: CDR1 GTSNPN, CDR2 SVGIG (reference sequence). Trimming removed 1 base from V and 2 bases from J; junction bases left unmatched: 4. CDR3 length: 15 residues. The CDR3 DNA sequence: TGTGCCTGGAGTGGGGACAGGAAAGGCAATCAGCCCCAGCATTTT. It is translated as CAWSGDRKGNQPQHF.

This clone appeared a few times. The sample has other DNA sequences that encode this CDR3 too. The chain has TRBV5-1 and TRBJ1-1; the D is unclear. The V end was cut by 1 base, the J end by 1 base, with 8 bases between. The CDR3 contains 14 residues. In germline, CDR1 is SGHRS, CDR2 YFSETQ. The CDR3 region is CASSLSGRNTEAFF. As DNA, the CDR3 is TGCGCCAGCAGCTTGTCGGGGAGGAACACTGAAGCTTTCTTT.

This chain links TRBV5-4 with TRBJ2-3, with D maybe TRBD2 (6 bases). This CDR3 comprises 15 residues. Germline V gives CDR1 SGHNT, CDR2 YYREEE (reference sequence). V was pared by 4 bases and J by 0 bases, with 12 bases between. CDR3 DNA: TGTGCCAGCAGCCAAGCGGAGGGGAGCACAGATACGCAGTATTTT. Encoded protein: CASSQAEGSTDTQYF.

CDR3 DNA: TGTGCCAGCAGCCAAGTTGACAGGGTACCCTATGGCTACACCTTC. Its protein is CASSQVDRVPYGYTF. The chain has TRBV4-2 and TRBJ1-2, with 7 bases that match TRBD1. The germline V gene has CDR1 LGHNA and CDR2 YNFKEQ. The trim removed 1 base at V and 4 bases at J, leaving 6 bases unmatched. This CDR3 spans 15 amino acids.

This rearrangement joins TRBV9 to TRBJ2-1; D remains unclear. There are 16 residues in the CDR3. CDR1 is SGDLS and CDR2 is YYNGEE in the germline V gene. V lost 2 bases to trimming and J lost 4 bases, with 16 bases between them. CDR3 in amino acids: CASSVSSTVRYNEQFF. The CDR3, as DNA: TGTGCCAGCAGCGTTTCTAGTACGGTGCGATACAATGAGCAGTTCTTC.

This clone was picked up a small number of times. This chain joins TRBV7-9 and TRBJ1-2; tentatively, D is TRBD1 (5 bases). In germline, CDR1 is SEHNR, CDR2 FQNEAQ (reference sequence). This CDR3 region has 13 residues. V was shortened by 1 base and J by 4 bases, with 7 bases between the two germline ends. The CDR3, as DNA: TGTGCCAGCAGCTTAGGGGGCCCCTATGGCTACACCTTC. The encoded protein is CASSLGGPYGYTF.

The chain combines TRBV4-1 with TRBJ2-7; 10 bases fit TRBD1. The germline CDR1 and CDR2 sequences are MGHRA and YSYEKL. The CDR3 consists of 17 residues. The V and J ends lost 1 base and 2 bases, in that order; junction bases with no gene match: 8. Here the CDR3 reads CASSQVPRDRGAYEQYF. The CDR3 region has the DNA TGCGCCAGCAGCCAAGTTCCCCGGGACAGGGGAGCCTACGAGCAGTACTTC.